These T cell receptor beta chains were read from a single sample in a study of regulatory T cells in long-lasting Graves disease. TCRdb reprocessed the multiplex PCR reads with MiXCR, giving one entry per CDR3 protein. This table holds hundreds of thousands of distinct CDR3 sequences, roughly 16% found once. Separately, the same data were catalogued under a study of T cells in Graves' hyperthyroidism and ophthalmopathy.

This material consisted of peripheral blood mononuclear cells (PBMCs), taken at new diagnosis, from a patient treated with antithyroid drugs. These TCRs come from a woman aged 40-60 years with Graves disease. CDR3s leave out the opening cysteine and the closing phenylalanine or tryptophan.

TRBV10-2	TRBJ2-7	ASSPTGVYEQY
TRBV27	NA	ASSLWGEDRYYSPLH
TRBV5-1	TRBJ2-7	ASSVDYSYEQY
TRBV12-3/TRBV12-4	TRBJ1-1	ASSLARGGAGSAF
TRBV29-1	TRBJ1-1	SGGELNTEAF
TRBV19	TRBJ1-3	ASQRQRSGNTIY
TRBV28	TRBJ1-1	ASSSPGQGSSEAF
TRBV6-1	TRBJ1-5	ATKRNGLGTVVYSNQPQH
TRBV19	TRBJ2-5	ASRGANQETQY
TRBV29-1	TRBJ2-3	SVAGTSGVPDTQY
TRBV11-2	TRBJ1-1	ASSLDRIENTEAF
TRBV28	TRBJ1-1	ASSSVVGAF
TRBV18	TRBJ1-1	ASSPQDKNTEAF
TRBV3-1	TRBJ1-1	ASSQGRGRANTEAF
TRBV2	TRBJ2-7	ASNRQTGYEQY
TRBV3-1	TRBJ2-5	ASSQDLAQETQY
TRBV7-9	TRBJ1-3	ASSFYRDSGAGNTIY
TRBV7-9	TRBJ1-6	ASSLGTGSNSPLH
TRBV29-1	TRBJ1-5	SVGQGDQPQH
TRBV6-2/TRBV6-3	TRBJ2-2	ASILGTANTGELF
TRBV25-1	TRBJ2-4	ASSDLLGAGSIQY
TRBV9	TRBJ2-1	ASSGSQRESSYNEQF
TRBV5-1	TRBJ2-5	ASRLMGQGQETQY
TRBV3-1	TRBJ2-3	ASSPSTGMSPTQY
TRBV2	TRBJ1-1	ASSSITGGVNTEAF
TRBV28	TRBJ2-5	ASTGPILAQY
TRBV15	TRBJ2-7	ATSTSPEGANEQY
TRBV19	TRBJ1-5	ASSHSGTGFGYSNQPQH
TRBV20-1	TRBJ2-2	SARQGATGELF
TRBV20-1	TRBJ1-5	SAGTGVNQPQH
TRBV12-3/TRBV12-4	TRBJ2-7	ASSRPSAPYEQY
TRBV20-1	TRBJ1-1	SASGHEAF
TRBV27	TRBJ1-1	ASSLNGGNEAF
TRBV7-2	TRBJ1-5	ASSVGIYSNQPQH
TRBV28	TRBJ2-7	ASSYDRVRQY
TRBV28	TRBJ2-3	ASRRTSGADTQY